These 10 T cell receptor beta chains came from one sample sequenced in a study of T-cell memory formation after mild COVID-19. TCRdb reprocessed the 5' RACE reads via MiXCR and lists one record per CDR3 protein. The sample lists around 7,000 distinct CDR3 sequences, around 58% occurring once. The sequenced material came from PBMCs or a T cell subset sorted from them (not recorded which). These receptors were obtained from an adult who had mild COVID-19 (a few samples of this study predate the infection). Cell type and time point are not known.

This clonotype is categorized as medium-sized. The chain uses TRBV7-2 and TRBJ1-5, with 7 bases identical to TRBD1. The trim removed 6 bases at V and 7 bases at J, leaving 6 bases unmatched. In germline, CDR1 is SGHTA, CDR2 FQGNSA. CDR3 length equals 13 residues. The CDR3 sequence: CASSPGGSQPQHF. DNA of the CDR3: TGTGCCAGCAGTCCAGGGGGGAGCCAGCCCCAGCATTTT.

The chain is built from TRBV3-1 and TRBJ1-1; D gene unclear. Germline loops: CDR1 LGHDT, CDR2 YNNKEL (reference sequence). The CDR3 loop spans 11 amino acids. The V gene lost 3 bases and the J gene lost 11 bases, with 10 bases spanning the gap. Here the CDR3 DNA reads TGTGCCAGCAGCCAGAATGCGGAGGCTTTCTTT. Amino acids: CASSQNAEAFF.

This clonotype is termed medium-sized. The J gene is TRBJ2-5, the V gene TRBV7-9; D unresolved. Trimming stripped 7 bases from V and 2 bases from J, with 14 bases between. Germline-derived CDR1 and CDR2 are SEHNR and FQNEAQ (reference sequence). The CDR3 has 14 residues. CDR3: CASTVTLGQETQYF. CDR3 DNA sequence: TGTGCCAGCACCGTAACGTTGGGTCAAGAGACCCAGTACTTC.

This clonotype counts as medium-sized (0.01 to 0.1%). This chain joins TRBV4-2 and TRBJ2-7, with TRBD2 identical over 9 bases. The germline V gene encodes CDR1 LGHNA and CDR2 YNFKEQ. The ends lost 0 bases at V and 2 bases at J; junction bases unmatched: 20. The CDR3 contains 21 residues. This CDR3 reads CASSQDRLGSLAGLVPYEQYF. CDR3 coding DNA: TGTGCCAGCAGCCAAGACCGATTAGGGAGCCTAGCGGGGTTAGTGCCCTACGAGCAGTACTTC.

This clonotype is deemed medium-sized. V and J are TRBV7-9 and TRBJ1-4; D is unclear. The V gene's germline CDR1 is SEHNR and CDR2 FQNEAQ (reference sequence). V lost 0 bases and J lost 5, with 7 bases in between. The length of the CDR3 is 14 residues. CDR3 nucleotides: TGTGCCAGCAGCTTAGCAGGGATCAATGAAAAACTGTTTTTT. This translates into CASSLAGINEKLFF. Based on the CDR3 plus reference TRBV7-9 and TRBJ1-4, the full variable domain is DTGVSQNPRHKITKRGQNVTFRCDPISEHNRLYWYRQTLGQGPEFLTYFQNEAQLEKSRLLSDRFSAERPKGSFSTLEIQRTEQGDSAMYLCASSLAGINEKLFFGSGTQLSVL.

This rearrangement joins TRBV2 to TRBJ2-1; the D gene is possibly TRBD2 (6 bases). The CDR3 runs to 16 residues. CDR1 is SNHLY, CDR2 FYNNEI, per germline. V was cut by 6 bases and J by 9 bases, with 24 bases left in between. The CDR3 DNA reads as TGTGCCAGCAGCGGAACCTGGGACTGGTCTGGGGGTGAGCAGTTCTTC. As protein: CASSGTWDWSGGEQFF.

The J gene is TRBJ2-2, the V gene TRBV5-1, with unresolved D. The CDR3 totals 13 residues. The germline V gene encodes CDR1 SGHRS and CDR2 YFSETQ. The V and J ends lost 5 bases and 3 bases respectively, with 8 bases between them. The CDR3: CASRGQDTGELFF. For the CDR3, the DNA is TGCGCCAGCAGGGGCCAGGACACCGGGGAGCTGTTTTTT.

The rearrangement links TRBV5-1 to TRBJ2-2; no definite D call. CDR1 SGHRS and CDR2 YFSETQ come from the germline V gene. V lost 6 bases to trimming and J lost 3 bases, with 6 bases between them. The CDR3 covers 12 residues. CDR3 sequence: CASKIDTGELFF. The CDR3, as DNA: TGCGCCAGCAAAATAGACACCGGGGAGCTGTTTTTT.

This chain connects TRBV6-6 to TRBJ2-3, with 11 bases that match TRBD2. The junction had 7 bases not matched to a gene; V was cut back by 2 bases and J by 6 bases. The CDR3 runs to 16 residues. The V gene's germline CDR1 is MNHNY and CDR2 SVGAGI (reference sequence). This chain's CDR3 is CASSYGSGGVADTQYF. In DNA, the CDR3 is TGTGCCAGCAGTTACGGTAGCGGGGGGGTCGCCGATACGCAGTATTTT.

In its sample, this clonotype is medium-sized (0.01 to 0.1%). CDR3 sequence reads: CAISERSPQGLDYEQYF. The CDR3 DNA is TGTGCCATCAGTGAGCGGTCCCCACAGGGGCTCGACTACGAGCAGTACTTC. This chain links TRBV10-3 with TRBJ2-7, with 7 bases identical to TRBD1. Per germline, CDR1 ENHRY and CDR2 SYGVKD. J gave up 3 bases and V 2 bases, and 13 bases lay outside the gene matches. This CDR3 contains 17 residues.